This T cell receptor beta chain originates from a study of control samples from healthy donors and cancer patients. The repertoire was sequenced with immunoSEQ multiplex PCR; TCRdb's copy has only in-frame clones and lacks some. The table includes over 120,000 clones, roughly 94% detected once. CDR1 LGHNA and CDR2 YNFKEQ come from the germline V gene. Unmatched junction bases numbered 8, after V lost 0 bases and J lost 5 bases. The CDR3 has 17 amino acids. This receptor was obtained from a man in his sixties with colorectal cancer. The rearrangement links TRBV4-2 to TRBJ2-5, with 11 bases identical to TRBD1. Specimen: PBMCs. This chain's CDR3 is CASSQESGTGGGETQYF. CDR3 nucleotides: TGTGCCAGCAGCCAAGAGTCCGGGACAGGGGGTGGGGAGACCCAGTACTTC.